This entry features one TCR beta chain sequence. Its specific antigen is unknown. No qualities accompany the bases; no much larger clone lies one base away. Trimming leaves V shorter by 5 bases and J shorter by 2 bases, with the junction holding 7 bases beyond the gene matches. The germline V gene (reference sequence) gives CDR1 as SSHAT and CDR2 as FNYEAQ. There are 15 amino acids in the CDR3, from cysteine to phenylalanine inclusive. The read is trimmed to its CDR3 DNA, 45 bases read in frame from base 1. The library came from the immunoSEQ multiplex PCR assay. TCRdb stores this immuneACCESS table with in-frame sequences only. Part of the clones is absent; in the studies checked, under half of the shortfall reflects unresolved V genes, and no reason is known for the rest. Within this sample are 150,000 or so clones, with roughly 90% of them counted one time only. The ten biggest clones cover around 12% of the sample.

These data are taken from a study of control samples from healthy donors and cancer patients (dated by TCRdb to about 2020). The sequence was obtained from a man under 40 in good health. Recombination joined TRBV7-7 with TRBJ2-3, and TRBD1 aligns with 7 junction nucleotides. The sample taken for sequencing was blood. The sequenced DNA: TGTGCCAGCAGCCAGGGACAGTTTAACACAGATACGCAGTATTTT. The encoded protein is CASSQGQFNTDTQYF.